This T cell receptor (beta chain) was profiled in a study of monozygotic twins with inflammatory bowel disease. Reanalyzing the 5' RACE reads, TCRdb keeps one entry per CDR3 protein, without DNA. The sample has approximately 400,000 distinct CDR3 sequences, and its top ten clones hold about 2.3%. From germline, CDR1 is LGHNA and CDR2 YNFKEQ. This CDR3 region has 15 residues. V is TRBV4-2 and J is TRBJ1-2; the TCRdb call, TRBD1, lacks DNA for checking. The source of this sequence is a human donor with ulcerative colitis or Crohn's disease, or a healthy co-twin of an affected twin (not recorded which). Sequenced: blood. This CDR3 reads CASSQDFRGDYGYTF.